The entry below gives a single T cell receptor beta chain sequence along with its context. 60 Vbeta and 13 Jbeta primers were used in PCR. Sequencing was performed with immunoSEQ multiplex PCR; in TCRdb, only in-frame clones are kept and a portion is missing. The sample lists 100,000 or so clones; approximately 80% were seen once. This sample is drawn from a study of cytomegalovirus exposure and HLA in healthy donors. This receptor was obtained from a man aged 30 to 45 in good health and CMV-seropositive. The sample taken for sequencing was PBMCs.

As DNA, the CDR3 is TGCGCCAGCACGCCGGGAGGACAGGGGTCCTACAATGAGCAGTTCTTC. Its protein is CASTPGGQGSYNEQFF. The V gene is TRBV4-1, the J gene TRBJ2-1, with 9 bases identical to TRBD1. Germline V gene data show CDR1 as MGHRA and CDR2 as YSYEKL. CDR3 length: 16 residues. V lost 7 bases, J lost 1 base, and 8 bases stayed unmatched.